The 24 T cell receptor beta chains listed next were all sequenced from one sample in a study of response to subunit inactivated influenza vaccine. TCRdb reprocessed the RT-PCR reads via MiXCR and lists one record per CDR3 protein. This table has around 480,000 distinct CDR3 sequences, 11% appearing once. The sample consisted of PBMCs from blood, taken about 40 days after vaccination. The receptors originated from a man aged 50 to 60 who received an inactivated influenza vaccine.

A few counts support this clonotype. The chain has TRBV7-8 and TRBJ2-1, with a weak D call TRBD1 (6 bases). V was clipped by 4 bases and J by 0 bases, with 19 bases between them. CDR3 length: 18 amino acids. The germline V gene has CDR1 SGHVS and CDR2 FQNEAQ. The CDR3 sequence: CASSYDPYLDSSYNEQFF. CDR3 DNA: TGTGCCAGCAGCTATGACCCCTACTTGGACAGCTCCTACAATGAGCAGTTCTTC.

Many counts were recorded for this clonotype. The chain joins TRBV5-6 to TRBJ2-1, with 7 bases matching TRBD1. The CDR3 extends over 14 amino acids. J was trimmed by 8 bases and V by 4 bases; bases with no gene match: 9. CDR1 is SGHDT and CDR2 is YYEEEE in the germline V gene. The CDR3 spells CASSPGQYPDEQFF. In DNA form, the CDR3 reads TGTGCCAGCAGCCCGGGACAGTACCCCGATGAGCAGTTCTTC.

This clonotype was picked up many times. As DNA, the CDR3 is TGTGCCAGCAGTCAACAGGGGTATAGCAATCAGCCCCAGCATTTT. It codes for CASSQQGYSNQPQHF. V gene TRBV5-5 combines with J gene TRBJ1-5, with 7 bases fitting TRBD1. The CDR3 spans 15 residues. The ends lost 5 bases at V and 0 bases at J; junction bases unmatched: 5. Germline V gene lookup returns CDR1 SGHKS and CDR2 YYEKEE (reference sequence). Using reference TRBV5-5 and TRBJ1-5 for the parts outside the CDR3, the full variable domain is DAGVTQSPTHLIKTRGQQVTLRCSPISGHKSVSWYQQVLGQGPQFIFQYYEKEERGRGNFPDRFSARQFPNYSSELNVNALLLGDSALYLCASSQQGYSNQPQHFGDGTRLSIL.

The chain has TRBV20-1 and TRBJ2-2; no firm D call. The CDR3 has 15 residues. CDR1 is DFQATT, CDR2 SNEGSKA, per germline (reference sequence). The V end was cut by 2 bases, the J end by 0 bases, with 10 bases between. Written as DNA, the CDR3 is TGCAGTGCTAGATTTCGCGGCACGAACACCGGGGAGCTGTTTTTT. Encoded protein: CSARFRGTNTGELFF.

This chain uses TRBV15 with TRBJ1-5; D remains ambiguous. V gave up 1 base and J gave up 4 bases, with 8 bases separating them. CDR3 length: 14 amino acids. Germline CDR1 and CDR2: LNHNV and YYDKDF (reference sequence). CDR3 nucleotides: TGTGCCACCAGCAGAGGGTTCGCAAATCAGCCCCAGCATTTT. This sequence encodes CATSRGFANQPQHF.

This clonotype was observed many times. The rearrangement joins TRBV12-3 or TRBV12-4 to TRBJ2-3; no clear D. The V gene lost 7 bases and the J gene lost 6 bases, with 17 bases spanning the gap. There are 14 residues in the CDR3. DNA for the CDR3: TGTGCCAGCACTCCCCGGGCCCCCGGGGATACGCAGTATTTT. Amino acid sequence: CASTPRAPGDTQYF.

In its sample, this clonotype was seen many times. This sequence joins TRBV29-1 and TRBJ2-5; D remains ambiguous. The V end was cut by 1 base, the J end by 5 bases, with 14 bases between. There are 14 residues in the CDR3. The germline gives CDR1 SQVTM, CDR2 ANQGSEA. CDR3 in amino acids: CSVEVPPVGETQYF. DNA for the CDR3: TGCAGCGTTGAAGTTCCCCCGGTAGGGGAGACCCAGTACTTC.

This clonotype was detected only a few times. V usage is TRBV7-2 and J usage is TRBJ1-1; 8 positions match TRBD1. Germline V gene sequence: CDR1 SGHTA, CDR2 FQGNSA. J was trimmed by 0 bases and V by 3 bases; bases with no gene match: 3. This CDR3 has 15 residues. The CDR3 is CASSFRTGMNTEAFF. The DNA for the CDR3 is TGTGCCAGCAGCTTTCGGACAGGGATGAACACTGAAGCTTTCTTT.

There are a few counts of this clonotype. The chain employs TRBV20-1 and TRBJ1-2, with 7 bases lining up with TRBD1. There are 14 residues in the CDR3. V was pared by 6 bases and J by 7 bases, with 14 bases of the junction left unmatched. Germline assignment: CDR1 DFQATT and CDR2 SNEGSKA (reference sequence). The CDR3 here is CSAYGDSRLGGYTF. The CDR3 bases are TGCAGTGCATATGGGGACAGTAGGCTTGGTGGCTACACCTTC.

There are many counts of this clonotype. V is TRBV12-3 or TRBV12-4 and J is TRBJ2-5, with 10 bases lining up with TRBD2. Germline trimming cut 5 bases from V and 5 bases from J; bases unmatched to any gene: 8. The CDR3 is 15 amino acids. The CDR3 reads CASSKAGGLSETQYF. CDR3 coding DNA: TGTGCCAGCAGTAAAGCGGGGGGGCTTTCGGAGACCCAGTACTTC.

Ten or more counts support this clonotype. V and J are TRBV5-1 and TRBJ1-6; TRBD1 agrees at 8 bases. J lost 7 bases, V lost 2 bases, and 5 bases had no gene match. CDR3 length: 15 amino acids. Germline CDR1 reads SGHRS; CDR2 reads YFSETQ. DNA for the CDR3: TGCGCCAGCAGCTTCCAGACAGGGGTCAATTCACCCCTCCACTTT. Translation: CASSFQTGVNSPLHF.

The chain carries TRBV20-1 and TRBJ2-5, with 7 bases that match TRBD1. Trimming cost V 5 bases and J 7 bases; bases outside gene matches: 7. CDR3 length: 12 residues. The V gene's germline CDR1 is DFQATT and CDR2 SNEGSKA (reference sequence). The CDR3 is CSASDRFGTQYF. As DNA, the CDR3 is TGCAGTGCTTCGGACAGGTTTGGGACCCAGTACTTC.

This clonotype was seen only a few times. The gene calls are TRBV7-9 and TRBJ2-2; D is unresolved. CDR3 length equals 14 residues. Germline CDR1 SEHNR, CDR2 FQNEAQ (reference sequence). With 8 bases removed from V and 3 bases from J, the gap between germline ends came to 13 bases. The CDR3 region is CASSSGSDTGELFF. CDR3 DNA sequence: TGTGCCAGCTCGTCTGGGTCCGACACCGGGGAGCTGTTTTTT.

This sequence joins TRBV7-3 and TRBJ2-7; no reliable D call. CDR3 length: 14 residues. Germline V lookup: CDR1 SGHTA, CDR2 FQGTGA. V was cut by 1 base and J by 5 bases, with 12 bases left in between. The CDR3 here is CASSLSSPPDEQYF. CDR3 nucleotide sequence: TGTGCCAGCAGCTTAAGTTCTCCGCCGGACGAGCAGTACTTC.

This clonotype was recorded at least ten times. The chain recombines TRBV6-7 with TRBJ2-7; TRBD1 matches 8 bases. TRBV6-7 is identified as an open reading frame with a role that is uncertain. V lost 2 bases, J lost 5 bases, and 8 bases stayed unmatched. The CDR3 has 15 amino acids. CDR3 in amino acids: CASSYGTGKAHEQYF. Here the CDR3 DNA reads TGTGCCAGCAGTTACGGGACAGGTAAAGCTCACGAGCAGTACTTC.

This clonotype was counted a few times. The gene calls are TRBV10-3 and TRBJ2-3; D uncertain. The CDR3 spans 13 residues. Germline V gives CDR1 ENHRY, CDR2 SYGVKD. The CDR3 loop reads CVVGTSSTDTQYF. CDR3 nucleotides: TGTGTAGTGGGTACTTCTTCCACAGATACGCAGTATTTT.

This clonotype showed up just a few times. The V call is TRBV15, the J call TRBJ2-3, with 8 positions matching TRBD1. Germline V gene lookup returns CDR1 LNHNV and CDR2 YYDKDF (reference sequence). This CDR3 region has 15 residues. The V gene end was trimmed by 1 base and the J gene end by 4 bases; junction bases not matched to a gene: 4. In DNA, the CDR3 is TGTGCCACCAGCAGAGCAGGGGGCTATTCAGATACGCAGTATTTT. It translates to CATSRAGGYSDTQYF. The whole variable domain, filled in from reference TRBV15 and TRBJ2-3, reads DAMVIQNPRYQVTQFGKPVTLSCSQTLNHNVMYWYQQKSSQAPKLLFHYYDKDFNNEADTPDNFQSRRPNTSFCFLDIRSPGLGDTAMYLCATSRAGGYSDTQYFGPGTRLTVL.

V gene TRBV3-1 combines with J gene TRBJ2-7, with D perhaps matching TRBD1 (5 bases). CDR3 size: 15 residues. Trimming took 2 bases from V and 2 from J, leaving 13 bases between them. The germline gives CDR1 LGHDT, CDR2 YNNKEL (reference sequence). The CDR3 coding sequence is TGTGCCAGCAGCCAACGACAAGGGGTAACCTACGAGCAGTACTTC. This sequence encodes CASSQRQGVTYEQYF.

The V gene is TRBV6-2 or TRBV6-3, the J gene TRBJ1-5; D is uncertain. Trimming took off 3 bases at V and 9 bases at J, with 12 bases between the two ends. This CDR3 is built from 13 residues. Germline lookup yields CDR1 MNHEY and CDR2 SVGEGT. CDR3 in amino acids: CASSYTVPRPQHF. The CDR3 DNA reads TGTGCCAGCAGTTATACAGTGCCGAGGCCCCAGCATTTT.

This clonotype has a handful of counts. The chain has TRBV7-6 and TRBJ2-7; D gene uncertain. The CDR3 is 13 residues long. V lost 4 bases to trimming and J lost 5 bases, with 12 bases between them. Germline V lookup: CDR1 SGHVS, CDR2 FNYEAQ. CDR3 bases: TGTGCCAGCAGCTCCCTCACTTGGGACGAGCAGTACTTC. Amino acid sequence: CASSSLTWDEQYF.

The sample holds a few counts of this clonotype. The chain combines TRBV12-3 or TRBV12-4 with TRBJ1-3; D is undetermined. This CDR3 region has 15 residues. V was pared by 6 bases and J by 2 bases, with 14 bases between. DNA of the CDR3: TGTGCCAGCAGCCTCCATTGGATGGCTGGAAACACCATATATTTT. This gives the protein CASSLHWMAGNTIYF.

This clonotype was observed at least ten times. This chain joins TRBV29-1 and TRBJ2-7, with a tentative D call TRBD2 (6 bases). The ends were cut back, 4 bases at V and 1 base at J, with 17 bases in the middle. Germline CDR1 SQVTM, CDR2 ANQGSEA. The CDR3 spans 15 residues. DNA for the CDR3: TGCAGCGTTGTTTGGAGGGGCGCGGGGTCCTACGAGCAGTACTTC. Translated: CSVVWRGAGSYEQYF.

The table lists this clonotype with many counts. The genes are TRBV5-1 and TRBJ2-1; 8 positions match TRBD1. In germline, CDR1 is SGHRS, CDR2 YFSETQ. The V segment lost 4 bases and the J segment 4 bases; nucleotides outside the gene matches: 4. This CDR3 is 14 amino acids long. In DNA, the CDR3 is TGCGCCAGCAGCCCAGGACAGGGTTACAATGAGCAGTTCTTC. This gives the protein CASSPGQGYNEQFF. The whole variable domain, remainder taken from reference TRBV5-1 and TRBJ2-1, is KAGVTQTPRYLIKTRGQQVTLSCSPISGHRSVSWYQQTPGQGLQFLFEYFSETQRNKGNFPGRFSGRQFSNSRSEMNVSTLELGDSALYLCASSPGQGYNEQFFGPGTRLTVL.

This clonotype appeared a few times. The V gene is TRBV16, the J gene TRBJ2-1, with 7 bases aligning to TRBD1. Germline V gene sequence: CDR1 KGHSY, CDR2 FQNENV. With 2 bases clipped from V and 13 bases from J, the junction kept 17 bases outside the gene matches. The CDR3 has 16 amino acids. The CDR3 DNA is TGTGCCAGCAGCCAAACTCCAGGGACAGCCGCGCTCCTCCAGTTCTTC. The encoded protein is CASSQTPGTAALLQFF.